The clone carrying this TCR beta chain was detected ten times or more. Antigen specificity is unknown. Synthesis of cDNA was accomplished via 5'RACE employing 10-nucleotide random UMIs. The output of every sequencing run, over 180 million TCR-beta sequences, came from 15-18 subjects. MiXCR, run by TCRdb on the 5' RACE reads, gives a single entry per CDR3 protein. The table has approximately 59,000 distinct CDR3 sequences, more than 4.5% seen once. The entry originates in a study of neurological immune-mediated disorders. Study conclusions and caveats: With the multiple sclerosis repertoire cluster, none of the clinical or MRI features showed an association. Phylogenetic analysis grouped 18 of 34 multiple sclerosis patients' repertoires together, suggesting a possible repertoire signature.

Sequences were obtained from PBMCs. The origin of this receptor is a human donor with multiple sclerosis. The donor label of this sample is uncertain.

CDR3 loop: CASSPRGGPQPQHF. For the CDR3, the DNA is TGTGCCAGCAGCCCTCGGGGGGGGCCCCAGCCCCAGCATTTT. The rearrangement joins TRBV3-1 to TRBJ1-5, with TRBD1 as a possible D gene (6 bases). This CDR3 contains 14 residues. The V gene lost 4 bases and the J gene lost 7 bases, with 14 bases spanning the gap. Germline V lookup: CDR1 LGHDT, CDR2 YNNKEL (reference sequence). Supplemented by reference TRBV3-1 and TRBJ1-5, the full variable domain reads DTAVSQTPKYLVTQMGNDKSIKCEQNLGHDTMYWYKQDSKKFLKIMFSYNNKELIINETVPNRFSPKSPDKAHLNLHINSLELGDSAVYFCASSPRGGPQPQHFGDGTRLSIL.